These 20 T cell receptor beta chains were all obtained from the same sample, sequenced in a study of tumor-infiltrating lymphocytes in oesophageal squamous cell carcinoma. In TCRdb, the PCR reads were re-called with MiXCR into one record per CDR3 protein. The repertoire holds about 22,000 distinct CDR3 sequences, with around 33% as singletons. Material for sequencing was esophageal tumor tissue. These receptor sequences come from a male donor with esophageal squamous cell carcinoma.

This clonotype was observed at least ten times. The V and J genes are TRBV27 and TRBJ1-1, with a weak D call TRBD1 (5 bases). The V gene's germline CDR1 is MNHEY and CDR2 SMNVEV (reference sequence). V gave up 2 bases and J gave up 1 base, with 5 bases separating them. This CDR3 region has 13 residues. CDR3 coding DNA: TGTGCCAGCAGTTTAAGGGGGAACACTGAAGCTTTCTTT. The encoded protein is CASSLRGNTEAFF.

This clonotype appeared a few times. This chain links TRBV7-2 with TRBJ2-7; no clear D. CDR3 length equals 11 residues. CDR1 and CDR2 (germline): SGHTA, FQGNSA. V lost 4 bases and J lost 6, with 7 bases in between. CDR3 in amino acids: CASSSRREQYF. CDR3 bases: TGTGCCAGCAGCTCTCGACGCGAGCAGTACTTC.

This clonotype has just a few counts. CDR3 in amino acids: CASSLGYGRGEQFF. CDR3 nucleotide sequence: TGTGCCAGCAGCTTAGGGTACGGACGCGGCGAGCAGTTCTTC. The rearrangement links TRBV7-9 to TRBJ2-7, with D hard to call. The J call may be faulty, since TRBJ2-1 better matches the DNA end. CDR3 length: 14 residues. Germline V gene data show CDR1 as SEHNR and CDR2 as FQNEAQ (reference sequence).

This clonotype was counted at least ten times. The chain uses TRBV5-1 and TRBJ2-7; D is ambiguous. Trimming stripped 0 bases from V and 7 bases from J, with 17 bases between. This CDR3 is 15 amino acids long. The germline gives CDR1 SGHRS, CDR2 YFSETQ. Here the CDR3 DNA reads TGCGCCAGCAGCTTGGGCTTAACCTCCTACAATGAGCAGTACTTC. This gives the protein CASSLGLTSYNEQYF.

This clonotype was recorded at least ten times. The chain recombines TRBV4-1 with TRBJ2-7, with D possibly matching TRBD2 (5 bases). This CDR3 is built from 15 residues. Germline V CDR1 and CDR2: MGHRA, YSYEKL. V lost 0 bases and J 0 bases, leaving 9 bases between the germline ends. The CDR3 here is CASSQDSASSYEQYF. As DNA, the CDR3 is TGCGCCAGCAGCCAAGATAGCGCGAGCTCCTACGAGCAGTACTTC.

This clonotype was counted many times. The chain's CDR3 is CASSLESEQYF. The CDR3 DNA follows: TGTGCCAGCAGTTTAGAATCCGAGCAGTACTTC. The J gene is TRBJ2-7, the V gene TRBV12-3 or TRBV12-4; D not certain. The germline V and J ends were trimmed by 1 base and 6 bases, with 4 bases remaining between them. The CDR3 is 11 residues long.

This clonotype has more than one count but fewer than ten. A read error may explain this, as a much larger clone is one base away. The chain employs TRBV6-1 and TRBJ2-1, with D hard to call. Germline CDR1 is MNHNS and CDR2 is SASEGT. The ends were cut back, 2 bases at V and 10 bases at J, with 18 bases in the middle. The CDR3 covers 15 residues. This CDR3 is CASSETGRLSYEQFF. Written as DNA, the CDR3 is TGTGCCAGCAGTGAAACCGGGCGGCTCTCCTACGAGCAGTTCTTC.

Of note for this clonotype: This may be a read error, as it is one base from a much larger clone. The gene calls are TRBV7-4 and TRBJ2-2, with 9 bases that match TRBD1. The J call is doubtful: the DNA matches TRBJ1-4 better. CDR3 size: 15 residues. Germline-derived CDR1 and CDR2 are SGHVT and SQSDAQ. The chain's CDR3 is CASSPSTGGDKKLFF. CDR3 DNA: TGTGCCAGCAGCCCTTCGACAGGGGGAGATAAAAAACTGTTTTTT.

This clonotype has ten or more counts. The chain joins TRBV19 to TRBJ2-7; D unresolved. Germline CDR1 reads LNHDA; CDR2 reads SQIVND (reference sequence). The CDR3 runs 13 residues. Trimming stripped 3 bases from V and 2 bases from J, with 8 bases between. CDR3 region: CASSIGRTYEQYF. The CDR3 DNA reads TGTGCCAGTAGTATTGGCAGAACCTACGAGCAGTACTTC.

This clonotype has at least ten counts. The chain uses TRBV14 and TRBJ1-2; tentative D call: TRBD1 (5 bases). The germline V gene encodes CDR1 SGHDN and CDR2 FVKESK. V gave up 1 base and J gave up 2 bases, with 23 bases separating them. The CDR3 covers 19 residues. The CDR3 nucleotides are TGTGCCAGCAGCCAAGGTTGGTGGGGGATTAACGGACTCAACTATGGCTACACCTTC. This gives the protein CASSQGWWGINGLNYGYTF.

The table lists this clonotype with a few counts. This chain connects TRBV20-1 to TRBJ1-1, with D unresolved. Trimming pared 2 bases from V and 4 bases from J, leaving 11 bases between. In germline, CDR1 is DFQATT, CDR2 SNEGSKA (reference sequence). The CDR3 sequence is 13 residues long. The CDR3 nucleotides are TGCAGTGCTAGAAGACAAAGAGGCACTGAAGCTTTCTTT. This codes for CSARRQRGTEAFF.

The table lists this clonotype with many counts. The chain links TRBV28 to TRBJ1-5; the D gene is possibly TRBD1 (6 bases). CDR3 length equals 16 residues. V lost 9 bases to trimming and J lost 0 bases, with 18 bases between them. Germline V gene data show CDR1 as MDHEN and CDR2 as SYDVKM. CDR3 sequence (DNA): TGTGCCAGGCTAATCGGGGGGCAGAATAGCAATCAGCCCCAGCATTTT. It codes for CARLIGGQNSNQPQHF.

In this sample, this clonotype is medium-sized (0.01 to 0.1%). The V and J genes are TRBV7-6 and TRBJ2-7, with TRBD1 matching over 9 bases. Germline CDR1 and CDR2: SGHVS and FNYEAQ. V shed 5 bases, J shed 2 bases, and the junction held 4 bases outside the gene matches. This CDR3 region has 14 residues. This CDR3 reads CASSPRQGAYEQYF. CDR3 nucleotide sequence: TGTGCCAGCAGCCCGCGACAGGGGGCCTACGAGCAGTACTTC.

This clonotype is medium-sized by share. The rearrangement uses TRBV7-8 and TRBJ1-1; 7 bases are shared with TRBD1. The CDR3 sequence is 15 residues long. With 5 bases clipped from V and 1 base from J, the junction kept 7 bases outside the gene matches. Germline V gene sequence: CDR1 SGHVS, CDR2 FQNEAQ. This CDR3 is CASSRWDSQNTEAFF. The DNA for the CDR3 is TGTGCCAGCAGCAGATGGGACAGCCAGAACACTGAAGCTTTCTTT.

This chain links TRBV10-2 with TRBJ2-1, with 11 positions matching TRBD2. CDR3 length: 17 amino acids. The ends lost 3 bases at V and 0 bases at J; junction bases unmatched: 4. Germline CDR1 reads WSHSY; CDR2 reads SAAADI. The CDR3 loop is CASSELGLAVSYNEQFF. CDR3 sequence (DNA): TGCGCCAGCAGTGAACTGGGACTAGCGGTCTCCTACAATGAGCAGTTCTTC.

In the case of this clonotype: The CDR3 end shows no conserved phenylalanine or tryptophan, and so a read error is likely. The DNA is omitted, as the CDR3 cannot be located on it reliably, and the CDR3 follows TCRdb's listing. The rearrangement uses TRBV12-3 or TRBV12-4 and TRBJ2-3. Ends included, the CDR3 has 17 residues. CDR3 sequence: CASSFNQEAFYGYTFGS.

This clonotype was observed many times. The rearrangement joins TRBV6-6 to TRBJ2-5; the D call may be TRBD1 or TRBD2 (5 bases each). The end of the DNA is better explained by TRBJ2-7, so the J call may be wrong. Germline V lookup: CDR1 MNHNY, CDR2 SVGAGI (reference sequence). The CDR3 covers 16 residues. The CDR3 DNA reads TGTGCCAGCAGTTACTCGTCGACGAGGGGTTCGGACGAGCAGTACTTC. The encoded protein is CASSYSSTRGSDEQYF.

This clonotype has just a few counts. The genes are TRBV7-9 and TRBJ2-3; D gene uncertain. This CDR3 contains 13 residues. CDR1 is SEHNR and CDR2 is FQNEAQ in the germline V gene (reference sequence). Trimming removed 6 bases from V and 0 bases from J, with 7 bases in between. In nucleotides, the CDR3 is TGTGCCAGCAGTGGTCCTAGCACAGATACGCAGTATTTT. Translated: CASSGPSTDTQYF.

This clonotype occurred many times. The gene calls are TRBV5-1 and TRBJ1-1; TRBD1 matches at 7 bases. This CDR3 has 16 residues. Trimming cost V 0 bases and J 0 bases; bases outside gene matches: 5. Germline-derived CDR1 and CDR2 are SGHRS and YFSETQ. CDR3 sequence reads: CASSLVGDSLNTEAFF. The CDR3 region has the DNA TGCGCCAGCAGCTTGGTGGGGGACAGTCTGAACACTGAAGCTTTCTTT.

V and J are TRBV18 and TRBJ2-5; 7 bases map to TRBD1. The CDR3 has 13 amino acids. V trimming: 4 bases; J trimming: 2 bases; junction bases outside the gene matches: 1. CDR1 is KGHSH and CDR2 is LQKENI in the germline V gene. The CDR3 loop reads CASSRDRQETQYF. CDR3 in DNA: TGTGCCAGCTCACGGGACAGACAAGAGACCCAGTACTTC.